This is a list of T cell receptor beta chains from one sample in a study of OX40 agonist ivuxolimab in advanced cancers. Profiled with immunoSEQ multiplex PCR; TCRdb holds only in-frame clones, not every one. The sample includes some 68,000 clones, more than 75% of them seen just once. The specimen comprised CD4+ or CD8+ T cells sorted from blood, sampled in a trial of the OX40 agonist ivuxolimab. The receptors were gathered from an adult with an advanced solid tumor such as melanoma, head and neck, liver or kidney cancer. The CDR3 runs from the conserved cysteine through the conserved F or W. A D gene is named only where the DNA matches it firmly. Size is omitted from some rows. Given values are once, few, many or a class for expanded clones.

J: TRBJ1-1
size: .
V: TRBV7-9
D: .
CDR3: CASSFQEGRGTEAFF
DNA: TGTGCCAGCAGCTTCCAGGAGGGAAGAGGCACTGAAGCTTTCTTT

J: TRBJ2-3
size: .
V: TRBV15
D: .
CDR3: CATSRRGGGEGDTQYF
DNA: TGTGCCACCAGCCGTCGTGGGGGCGGGGAAGGAGATACGCAGTATTTT

J: TRBJ2-3
size: .
V: TRBV10-1
D: .
CDR3: CASSDGGAPDTQYF
DNA: TGCGCCAGCAGTGATGGGGGGGCCCCAGATACGCAGTATTTT

J: TRBJ2-1
size: .
V: TRBV4-2
D: .
CDR3: CASSQAPRRSSYNEQFF
DNA: TGTGCCAGCAGCCAAGCTCCTCGGCGGAGCTCCTACAATGAGCAGTTCTTC

J: TRBJ1-5
size: .
V: TRBV7-4
D: .
CDR3: CASSHPIRANQPQHF
DNA: TGTGCCAGCAGCCACCCTATAAGGGCGAATCAGCCCCAGCATTTT

J: TRBJ2-1
size: .
V: TRBV28
D: TRBD2
CDR3: CASRPGGSSYNEQFF
DNA: TGTGCCAGCAGGCCTGGCGGGAGCTCCTACAATGAGCAGTTCTTC

J: TRBJ1-1
size: .
V: TRBV30
D: TRBD1
CDR3: CAWNRGLNTEAFF
DNA: TGTGCCTGGAACAGGGGCTTGAACACTGAAGCTTTCTTT

J: TRBJ2-4
size: .
V: TRBV27
D: TRBD1
CDR3: CASSSRQGATKNIQYF
DNA: TGTGCCAGCAGTTCCAGACAGGGGGCTACCAAAAACATTCAGTACTTC

J: TRBJ2-5
size: .
V: TRBV7-8
D: .
CDR3: CASSPGAAKETQYF
DNA: TGTGCCAGCAGCCCGGGAGCGGCAAAAGAGACCCAGTACTTC

J: TRBJ2-3
size: .
V: TRBV5-8
D: TRBD2
CDR3: CASSFSGRATDTQYF
DNA: TGTGCCAGCAGTTTTAGCGGGAGGGCCACAGATACGCAGTATTTT

J: TRBJ1-5
size: .
V: TRBV19
D: .
CDR3: CASRSTISGRNQPQHF
DNA: TGTGCCAGTAGGTCGACCATTTCAGGCAGGAATCAGCCCCAGCATTTT

J: TRBJ1-1
size: .
V: TRBV6-5
D: TRBD1
CDR3: CASSYFRDSEAFF
DNA: TGTGCCAGCAGTTACTTCCGGGACAGTGAAGCTTTCTTT

J: TRBJ1-2
size: .
V: TRBV9
D: TRBD1
CDR3: CASSVSRGGSGYTF
DNA: TGTGCCAGCAGCGTATCTAGAGGGGGCAGTGGCTACACCTTC

J: TRBJ1-1
size: few
V: TRBV5-4
D: .
CDR3: CASSFEQGGWTEAFF
DNA: TGTGCCAGCAGCTTTGAACAGGGCGGTTGGACTGAAGCTTTCTTT

J: TRBJ1-1
size: .
V: TRBV6-5
D: .
CDR3: CASSYSSRGREAEAFF
DNA: TGTGCCAGCAGTTACTCGTCTCGGGGGCGAGAGGCTGAAGCTTTCTTT

J: TRBJ1-6
size: .
V: TRBV6-1
D: .
CDR3: CASRGNSPLHF
DNA: TGTGCCAGCAGGGGTAATTCACCCCTCCACTTT

J: TRBJ1-3
size: once
V: TRBV7-8
D: .
CDR3: CASSPTGLGNTIYF
DNA: TGTGCCAGCAGCCCAACTGGACTGGGAAACACCATATATTTT

J: TRBJ2-7
size: .
V: TRBV19
D: .
CDR3: CASSLVPGHAEQYF
DNA: TGTGCCAGTAGTCTCGTCCCGGGACATGCGGAGCAGTACTTC

J: TRBJ1-1
size: .
V: TRBV4-2
D: .
CDR3: CASSQDPSANTEAFF
DNA: TGTGCCAGCAGCCAAGATCCCAGCGCGAACACTGAAGCTTTCTTT

J: TRBJ2-1
size: .
V: TRBV6-1
D: TRBD1
CDR3: CASSERTGVFNEQFF
DNA: TGTGCCAGCAGTGAGCGGACAGGGGTATTCAATGAGCAGTTCTTC

J: TRBJ1-4
size: once
V: TRBV7-2
D: .
CDR3: CASSPGAVGHEKLFF
DNA: TGTGCCAGCAGCCCCGGGGCAGTAGGTCATGAAAAACTGTTTTTT

J: TRBJ2-5
size: .
V: TRBV7-8
D: .
CDR3: CASSLVAVVQETQYF
DNA: TGTGCCAGCAGCTTAGTAGCGGTAGTCCAAGAGACCCAGTACTTC

J: TRBJ2-7
size: few
V: TRBV7-2
D: TRBD2
CDR3: CASTKGTSGAYEQYF
DNA: TGTGCCAGCACCAAAGGGACTAGCGGGGCATACGAGCAGTACTTC

J: TRBJ2-1
size: .
V: TRBV6-1
D: .
CDR3: CASSEGSGGQDEQFF
DNA: TGTGCCAGCAGTGAAGGGAGCGGGGGACAGGATGAGCAGTTCTTC

J: TRBJ1-5
size: .
V: TRBV18
D: .
CDR3: CASSEDRSQPQHF
DNA: TGTGCCAGCTCAGAAGACAGGAGTCAGCCCCAGCATTTT

J: TRBJ2-3
size: .
V: TRBV4-2
D: .
CDR3: CASSHPGDSTDTQYF
DNA: TGTGCCAGCAGCCATCCCGGGGATAGCACAGATACGCAGTATTTT

J: TRBJ2-2
size: .
V: TRBV18
D: .
CDR3: CASSPPHRVRTGELFF
DNA: TGTGCCAGCTCACCACCTCACAGGGTTCGCACCGGGGAGCTGTTTTTT

J: TRBJ1-1
size: .
V: TRBV14
D: .
CDR3: CASSPLVESRGRTEAFF
DNA: TGTGCCAGCAGCCCGCTTGTTGAGTCGAGAGGGCGAACTGAAGCTTTCTTT

J: TRBJ1-1
size: .
V: TRBV30
D: .
CDR3: CAWRAYGERAFF
DNA: TGTGCCTGGAGGGCGTATGGGGAGCGAGCTTTCTTT

J: TRBJ1-5
size: .
V: TRBV10-3
D: .
CDR3: CAISPDGPGQPQHF
DNA: TGTGCCATCAGCCCAGACGGCCCGGGACAGCCCCAGCATTTT

J: TRBJ1-2
size: .
V: TRBV4-2
D: .
CDR3: CASSQDLGNYGYTF
DNA: TGTGCCAGCAGCCAAGATCTGGGGAACTATGGCTACACCTTC

J: TRBJ2-7
size: .
V: TRBV5-4
D: .
CDR3: CASSLGQRDYEQYF
DNA: TGTGCCAGCAGCTTGGGTCAGAGAGACTACGAGCAGTACTTC

J: TRBJ2-4
size: once
V: TRBV28
D: .
CDR3: CASSTSGLAKNIQYF
DNA: TGTGCCAGCAGCACAAGCGGGCTAGCCAAAAACATTCAGTACTTC

J: TRBJ2-1
size: .
V: TRBV29-1
D: TRBD2
CDR3: CSARTSGKFNNEQFF
DNA: TGCAGCGCCCGGACTAGCGGGAAGTTCAACAATGAGCAGTTCTTC

J: TRBJ2-2
size: few
V: TRBV9
D: .
CDR3: CASSVAFGELFF
DNA: TGTGCCAGCAGCGTAGCTTTCGGGGAGCTGTTTTTT

J: TRBJ1-6
size: .
V: TRBV5-1
D: .
CDR3: CASSPMGVDNSPLHF
DNA: TGCGCCAGCAGCCCGATGGGCGTCGATAATTCACCCCTCCACTTT

J: TRBJ2-1
size: .
V: TRBV11-2
D: .
CDR3: CASSNRPLSSYNEQFF
DNA: TGTGCCAGCAGCAATAGGCCACTGAGCTCCTACAATGAGCAGTTCTTC

J: TRBJ2-7
size: .
V: TRBV5-4
D: .
CDR3: CASSLSGTLSYEQYF
DNA: TGTGCCAGCAGCTTGAGTGGGACCCTGTCCTACGAGCAGTACTTC

J: TRBJ2-7
size: .
V: TRBV15
D: .
CDR3: CATSGDNGDEQYF
DNA: TGTGCCACCAGCGGGGACAACGGAGACGAGCAGTACTTC

J: TRBJ1-1
size: .
V: TRBV11-2
D: .
CDR3: CASRETMGAEAFF
DNA: TGTGCCAGCAGGGAGACGATGGGTGCTGAAGCTTTCTTT